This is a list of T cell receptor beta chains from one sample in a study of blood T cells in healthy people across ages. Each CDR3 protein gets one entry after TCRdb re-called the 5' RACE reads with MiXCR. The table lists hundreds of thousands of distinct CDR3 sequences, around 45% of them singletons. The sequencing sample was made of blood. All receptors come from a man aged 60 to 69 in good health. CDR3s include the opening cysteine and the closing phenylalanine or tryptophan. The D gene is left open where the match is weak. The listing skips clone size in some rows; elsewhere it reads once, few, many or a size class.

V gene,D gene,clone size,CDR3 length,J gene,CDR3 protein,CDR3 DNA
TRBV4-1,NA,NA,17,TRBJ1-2,CASSQTTTGGANYGYTF,TGCGCCAGCAGCCAGACTACGACGGGGGGGGCTAACTATGGCTACACCTTC
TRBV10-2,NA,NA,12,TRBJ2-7,CASGRSGNEQYF,TGCGCCAGCGGGAGATCGGGCAACGAGCAGTACTTC
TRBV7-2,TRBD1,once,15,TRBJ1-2,CASSFATGGGRGYTF,TGTGCCAGCAGCTTCGCGACAGGGGGCGGGCGTGGCTACACCTTC
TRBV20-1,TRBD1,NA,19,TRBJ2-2,CSARLVPGQGAENTGELFF,TGCAGTGCTAGGTTGGTCCCGGGACAGGGAGCAGAGAACACCGGGGAGCTGTTTTTT
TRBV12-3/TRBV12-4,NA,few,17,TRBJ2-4,CASSSLPGSGFSNIQYF,TGTGCCAGCAGTTCCCTCCCAGGGTCAGGGTTTTCAAACATTCAGTACTTC
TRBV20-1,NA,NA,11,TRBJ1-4,CSASNAEKLFF,TGCAGTGCTAGCAACGCGGAAAAACTGTTTTTT
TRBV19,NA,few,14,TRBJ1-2,CASRERGTHYGYTF,TGTGCCAGTAGAGAGAGGGGGACCCACTATGGCTACACCTTC
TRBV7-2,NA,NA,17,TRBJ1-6,CASSLEGRVPYNSPLHF,TGTGCCAGCAGCTTAGAAGGCAGGGTCCCCTATAATTCACCCCTCCACTTT
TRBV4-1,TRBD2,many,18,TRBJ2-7,CASSQDRSELASSYEQYF,TGCGCCAGCAGCCAAGATAGGTCGGAACTAGCGAGCTCCTACGAGCAGTACTTC
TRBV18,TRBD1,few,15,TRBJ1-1,CASSRQDRLGPEAFF,TGTGCCAGCTCACGGCAGGACAGGTTGGGTCCTGAAGCTTTCTTT
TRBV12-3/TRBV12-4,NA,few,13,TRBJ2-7,CASSLQFSEEQYF,TGTGCCAGCAGTTTACAGTTCTCCGAAGAGCAGTACTTC
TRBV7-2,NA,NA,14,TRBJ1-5,CACSYLGGGQPQHF,TGTGCCTGCAGCTATTTAGGGGGTGGTCAGCCCCAGCATTTT
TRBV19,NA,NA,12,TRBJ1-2,CASSPGTVGYTF,TGTGCCAGTAGTCCCGGGACTGTAGGCTACACCTTC